These 8 T cell receptor beta chains originate from one sample sequenced in a study of shared clonotypes between healthy human individuals. Naive-designated CD8 cells lacked CD45RO, were positively enriched for CCR7, and omitted terminally differentiated effector memory CD45RA+ cells. The protocol was immunoSEQ multiplex PCR, while the TCRdb copy is restricted to in-frame clones and leaves out a portion. The table records about 820,000 clones, around 92% of them present only once. Sample: naive CD8+ T cells sorted from blood. The receptors stem from a man aged 30 to 39 in good health.

The rearrangement joins TRBV6-1 to TRBJ1-4; no definite D call. The CDR3 is 16 amino acids. In germline, CDR1 is MNHNS, CDR2 SASEGT. Trimming removed 2 bases from V and 5 bases from J, with 15 bases in between. DNA of the CDR3: TGTGCCAGCAGTGAAAGCGCGGCGTTGCTCAATGAAAAACTGTTTTTT. This gives the protein CASSESAALLNEKLFF.

The gene calls are TRBV23-1 and TRBJ2-5, with unresolved D. TRBV23-1 is classed as an ORF, of uncertain function. CDR3 length: 14 amino acids. V was trimmed by 0 bases and J by 2 bases, leaving 7 bases between them. This chain's CDR3 is CASSQSVTQETQYF. In DNA form, the CDR3 reads TGCGCCAGCAGTCAATCTGTCACACAAGAGACCCAGTACTTC.

The CDR3 DNA reads TGTGCCAGCAGGGGACAGGGGATTTTTCAGCCCCAGCATTTT. Amino acids: CASRGQGIFQPQHF. The chain couples TRBV6-5 to TRBJ1-5, with TRBD1 matching over 10 bases. CDR1 is MNHEY, CDR2 SVGAGI, per germline. There are 14 residues in the CDR3. The ends lost 6 bases at V and 6 bases at J; junction bases unmatched: 5.

This chain uses TRBV11-3 with TRBJ2-1; 7 bases align to TRBD2. Germline CDR1 reads SGHNT; CDR2 reads YENEEA. Unmatched junction bases numbered 6, after V lost 2 bases and J lost 5 bases. This CDR3 has 15 residues. This chain's CDR3 is CASSLFGGDDNEQFF. The CDR3 DNA follows: TGTGCCAGCAGCTTATTTGGGGGGGATGACAATGAGCAGTTCTTC.

CDR3 DNA: TGTGCCAGTAGTACCCTAGCGGGAGGGGAAGATACGCAGTATTTT. It codes for CASSTLAGGEDTQYF. V and J are TRBV19 and TRBJ2-3, with 12 bases fitting TRBD2. The CDR3 sequence is 15 residues long. CDR1 and CDR2 (germline): LNHDA, SQIVND (reference sequence). Trimming removed 4 bases from V and 5 bases from J; junction bases left unmatched: 4.

The V call is TRBV10-3, the J call TRBJ2-3, with 12 bases identical to TRBD2. The CDR3 has 15 residues. CDR1 is ENHRY and CDR2 is SYGVKD in the germline V gene. V shed 3 bases, J shed 5 bases, and the junction held 3 bases outside the gene matches. CDR3 bases: TGTGCCATCAGTGAACCTAGCGGGAGGGGAGATACGCAGTATTTT. Translation: CAISEPSGRGDTQYF.

As to this clone: Other nucleotide sequences from this sample produce the same CDR3. The rearrangement links TRBV5-4 to TRBJ2-1; the D is unclear. The CDR3 loop spans 14 amino acids. Germline V lookup: CDR1 SGHNT, CDR2 YYREEE (reference sequence). The V end lost 2 bases, the J end lost 0 bases, and 6 bases lay between the germline ends. CDR3 in amino acids: CASSLWSSYNEQFF. The CDR3 region has the DNA TGTGCCAGCAGCTTATGGAGCTCCTACAATGAGCAGTTCTTC.

This chain joins TRBV27 and TRBJ1-5; D is possibly TRBD1 (5 bases). This CDR3 has 15 amino acids. The germline V gene encodes CDR1 MNHEY and CDR2 SMNVEV (reference sequence). V lost 4 bases to trimming and J lost 6 bases, with 16 bases between them. This CDR3 is CASSSNPGGGQPQHF. For the CDR3, the DNA is TGTGCCAGCAGTTCCAATCCTGGGGGTGGTCAGCCCCAGCATTTT.